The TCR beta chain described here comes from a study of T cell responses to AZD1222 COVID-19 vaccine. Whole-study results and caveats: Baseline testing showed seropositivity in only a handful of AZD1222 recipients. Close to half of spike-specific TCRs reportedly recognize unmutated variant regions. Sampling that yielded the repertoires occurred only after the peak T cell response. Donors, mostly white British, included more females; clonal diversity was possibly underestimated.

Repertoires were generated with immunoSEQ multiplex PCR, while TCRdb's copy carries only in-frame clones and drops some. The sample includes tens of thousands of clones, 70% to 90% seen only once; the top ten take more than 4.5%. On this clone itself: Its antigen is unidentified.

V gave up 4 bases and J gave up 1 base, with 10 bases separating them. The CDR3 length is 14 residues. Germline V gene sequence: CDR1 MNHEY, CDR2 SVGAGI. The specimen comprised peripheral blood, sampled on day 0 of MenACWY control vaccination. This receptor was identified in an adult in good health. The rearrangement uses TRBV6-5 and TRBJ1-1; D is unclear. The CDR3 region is CASSLQTANTEAFF. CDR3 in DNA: TGTGCCAGCAGTTTACAAACAGCGAACACTGAAGCTTTCTTT.